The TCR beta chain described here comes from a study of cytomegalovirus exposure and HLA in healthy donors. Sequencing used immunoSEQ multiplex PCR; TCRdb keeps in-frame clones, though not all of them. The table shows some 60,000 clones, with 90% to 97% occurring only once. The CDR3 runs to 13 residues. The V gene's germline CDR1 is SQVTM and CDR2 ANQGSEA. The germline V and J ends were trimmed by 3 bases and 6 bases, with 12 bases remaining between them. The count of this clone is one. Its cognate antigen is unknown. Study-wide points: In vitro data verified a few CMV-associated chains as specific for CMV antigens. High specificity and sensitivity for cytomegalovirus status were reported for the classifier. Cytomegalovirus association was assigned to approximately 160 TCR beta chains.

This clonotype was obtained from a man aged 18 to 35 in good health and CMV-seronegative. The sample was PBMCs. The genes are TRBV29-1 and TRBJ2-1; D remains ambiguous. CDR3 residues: CSVDGSGFNEQFF. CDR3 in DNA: TGCAGCGTTGACGGTTCCGGGTTCAATGAGCAGTTCTTC.